This TCR beta chain stems from a study of regulatory T cells in long-lasting Graves disease. V was cut by 2 bases and J by 0 bases, with 10 bases left in between. The CDR3 contains 16 residues. CDR1 is MNHEY and CDR2 is SVGAGI in the germline V gene. Time point described: persistent/refractory GD, antithyroid drugs over 5 years with positive TRAb. PBMCs provided the RNA from which the TCR library was made. General study findings and limits: Possibly, accuracy suffered from the small sample size.

Sequencing libraries for TCR beta were prepared with iRepertoire HTBI primers and Arm-PCR of CDR3 regions. One entry per CDR3 protein, called by TCRdb with MiXCR from the multiplex PCR reads. The sample consists of a few hundred thousand distinct CDR3 sequences, around 20% of them appearing once. This clonotype was observed a handful of times. Its antigen remains unidentified. The origin of this receptor is a female donor with Graves disease. This chain links TRBV6-5 with TRBJ2-2; TRBD2 might be the D (6 bases). This material consisted of peripheral blood mononuclear cells (PBMCs), taken when the disease was refractory, from a patient treated with antithyroid drugs. The CDR3 spells CASSYAGFANTGELFF. Written as DNA, the CDR3 is TGTGCCAGCAGTTACGCGGGGTTTGCGAACACCGGGGAGCTGTTTTTT.